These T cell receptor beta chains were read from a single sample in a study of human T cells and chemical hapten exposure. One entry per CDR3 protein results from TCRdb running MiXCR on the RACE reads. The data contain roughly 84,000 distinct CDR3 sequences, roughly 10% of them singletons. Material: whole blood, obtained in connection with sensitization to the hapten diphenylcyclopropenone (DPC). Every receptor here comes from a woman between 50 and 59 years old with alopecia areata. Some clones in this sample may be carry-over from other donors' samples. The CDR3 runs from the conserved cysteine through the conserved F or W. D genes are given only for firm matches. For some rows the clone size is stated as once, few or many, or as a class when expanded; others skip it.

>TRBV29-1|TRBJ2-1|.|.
CSARLQLGEQFF
TGCAGCGCCCGCCTCCAGCTTGGTGAGCAGTTCTTC
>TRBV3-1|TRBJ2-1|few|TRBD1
CASSQEETGEYTLHDTLQCSPQFF
TGTGCCAGCAGCCAAGAGGAAACAGGGGAATATACTCTACATGATACTCTACAATGTAGCCCGCAGTTCTTC
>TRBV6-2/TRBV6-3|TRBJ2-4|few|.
CASSFVLAKNIQYF
TGTGCCAGCAGCTTTGTACTAGCCAAAAACATTCAGTACTTC
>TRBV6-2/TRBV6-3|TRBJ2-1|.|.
CASRGLAYNEQFF
TGTGCCAGCAGGGGGCTAGCCTACAATGAGCAGTTCTTC
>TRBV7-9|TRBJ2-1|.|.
CASSPTNEQFF
TGTGCCAGCAGCCCAACGAATGAGCAGTTCTTC
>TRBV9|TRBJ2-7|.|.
CASSVSYGNEQYF
TGTGCCAGCAGCGTATCGTACGGGAACGAGCAGTACTTC
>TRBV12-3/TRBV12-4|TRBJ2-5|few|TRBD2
CASSLAASGGKETQYF
TGTGCCAGCAGTTTAGCGGCTAGCGGGGGAAAAGAGACCCAGTACTTC
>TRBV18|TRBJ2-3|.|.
CASSPRLGEDTQYF
TGTGCCAGCTCACCTCGCTTGGGGGAAGATACGCAGTATTTT
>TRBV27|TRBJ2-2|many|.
CASSFFDRNTGELFF
TGTGCCAGCAGTTTCTTCGACCGAAACACCGGGGAGCTGTTCTTT
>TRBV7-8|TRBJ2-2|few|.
CASKGQNTGELFF
TGTGCCAGCAAAGGACAGAACACCGGGGAGCTGTTTTTT
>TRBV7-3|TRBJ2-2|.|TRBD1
CASSSYRGGGELFF
TGTGCCAGCAGCTCCTACAGGGGTGGCGGGGAGCTGTTTTTT
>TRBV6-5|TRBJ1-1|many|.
CASSYSARRDTEAFF
TGTGCCAGCAGTTACTCGGCCCGTAGGGACACTGAAGCTTTCTTT
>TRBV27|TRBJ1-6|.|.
CASSLTAGAPNSPLHF
TGTGCCAGCAGTTTGACCGCAGGGGCTCCGAATTCACCCCTCCACTTT
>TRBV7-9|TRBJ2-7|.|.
CASSLGSGSYEQYF
TGTGCCAGCAGCCTGGGGAGCGGCTCCTACGAGCAGTACTTC
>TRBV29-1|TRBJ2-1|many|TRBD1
CTTEQGGDEQFF
TGCACTACCGAACAGGGGGGCGATGAGCAGTTCTTC
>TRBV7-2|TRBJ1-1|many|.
CASSLALRNTEAFF
TGTGCCAGCAGCTTAGCGCTCCGTAACACTGAAGCTTTCTTT
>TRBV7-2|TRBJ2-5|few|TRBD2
CASSSRTSGRDETQYF
TGTGCCAGCAGCTCCCGGACTAGCGGGAGGGATGAGACCCAGTACTTC
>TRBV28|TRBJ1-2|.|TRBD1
CASSFGDSFYGYTF
TGTGCCAGCAGTTTCGGGGACAGTTTCTATGGCTACACCTTC
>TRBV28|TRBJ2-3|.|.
CASSLLGGADTQYF
TGTGCCAGCAGTTTATTGGGGGGAGCGGATACGCAGTATTTT
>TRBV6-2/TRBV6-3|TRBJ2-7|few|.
CASSYGGPPYEQYF
TGTGCCAGCAGTTACGGGGGGCCCCCCTACGAGCAGTACTTC
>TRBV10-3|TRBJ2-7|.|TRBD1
CAIRGDSSYEQYF
TGTGCCATCAGGGGGGACAGCTCCTACGAGCAGTACTTC
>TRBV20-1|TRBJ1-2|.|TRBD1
CSARTPGQGQPYGYTF
TGCAGTGCTAGAACCCCGGGACAGGGGCAACCCTATGGCTACACCTTC
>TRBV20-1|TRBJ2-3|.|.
CSASTGNTQYF
TGCAGTGCTTCCACAGGAAATACGCAGTATTTT
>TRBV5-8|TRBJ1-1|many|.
CASSSGLTNTEAFF
TGTGCCAGCAGCTCGGGACTGACGAACACTGAAGCTTTCTTT
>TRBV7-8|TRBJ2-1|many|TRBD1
CASSLFGQGINEQFF
TGTGCCAGCAGCTTATTCGGACAGGGCATCAATGAGCAGTTCTTC
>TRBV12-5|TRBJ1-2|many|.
CASGLGIGYGYTF
TGTGCTAGTGGTTTGGGGATTGGCTATGGCTACACCTTC
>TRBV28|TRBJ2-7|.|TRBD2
CASSRAGGGLEQYF
TGTGCCAGCAGCCGGGCCGGGGGGGGACTCGAGCAGTACTTC
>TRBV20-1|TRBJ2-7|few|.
CSARKWTESYEQYF
TGCAGTGCTCGTAAGTGGACGGAATCCTACGAGCAGTACTTC
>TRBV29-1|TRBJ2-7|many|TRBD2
CSVRREASPIYEQYF
TGCAGCGTTCGGCGGGAGGCGTCCCCGATCTACGAGCAGTACTTC
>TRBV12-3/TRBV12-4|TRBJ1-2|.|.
CASSLADSYRIYGYTF
TGTGCCAGCAGTTTAGCGGATTCTTACAGAATCTATGGCTACACCTTC
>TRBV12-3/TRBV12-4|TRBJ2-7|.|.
CASSLGHPYEQYF
TGTGCCAGCAGTTTAGGGCACCCCTACGAGCAGTACTTC
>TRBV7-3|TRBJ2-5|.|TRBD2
CASSPAGPDETQYF
TGTGCCAGCAGCCCAGCGGGACCGGATGAGACCCAGTACTTC
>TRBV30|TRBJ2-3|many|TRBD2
CAWNTAGGGTDTQYF
TGTGCCTGGAACACAGCGGGAGGGGGCACAGATACGCAGTATTTT
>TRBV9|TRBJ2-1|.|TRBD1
CASTLGTGVYNEQFF
TGTGCCAGCACCCTAGGGACAGGGGTCTACAATGAGCAGTTCTTC
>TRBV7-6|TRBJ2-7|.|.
CASTPPMGYEQYF
TGTGCCAGCACCCCTCCCATGGGTTACGAGCAGTACTTC
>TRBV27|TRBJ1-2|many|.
CASSPLSGKLEYGYTF
TGTGCCAGCAGTCCGCTAAGCGGGAAGTTAGAGTATGGCTACACCTTC
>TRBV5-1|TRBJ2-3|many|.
CASSFRRGVGTDTQYF
TGCGCCAGCAGCTTCCGTAGGGGAGTGGGCACAGATACGCAGTATTTT
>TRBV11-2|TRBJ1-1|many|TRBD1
CASSSDRGLAFF
TGTGCCAGCAGCTCCGACAGGGGGCTAGCTTTCTTT
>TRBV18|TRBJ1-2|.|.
CASSDTQNNYGYTF
TGTGCCAGCTCCGATACCCAAAACAACTATGGCTACACCTTC
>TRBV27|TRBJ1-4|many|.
CASSGANEKLFF
TGTGCCAGCAGTGGCGCTAATGAAAAACTGTTTTTT
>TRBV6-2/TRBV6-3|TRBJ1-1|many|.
CASSYPPPNTEAFF
TGTGCCAGCAGTTACCCCCCCCCGAACACTGAAGCTTTCTTT
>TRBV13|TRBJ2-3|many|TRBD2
CASSWERGSTDTQYF
TGTGCCAGCAGCTGGGAGCGGGGAAGCACAGATACGCAGTATTTT
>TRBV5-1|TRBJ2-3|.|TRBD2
CANSLGTSGRTDTQYF
TGCGCCAACAGCTTGGGGACTAGCGGGAGAACAGATACGCAGTATTTT
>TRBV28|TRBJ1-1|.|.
CASKRMNTEAFF
TGTGCCAGCAAAAGAATGAACACTGAAGCTTTCTTT
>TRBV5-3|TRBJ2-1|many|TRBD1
CARRQEPGTGQFF
TGTGCCAGAAGACAGGAACCAGGGACAGGGCAGTTCTTC
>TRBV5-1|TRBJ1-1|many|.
CASSSGGEAFF
TGCGCCAGCAGCTCCGGAGGGGAAGCTTTCTTT
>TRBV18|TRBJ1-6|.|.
CASSPLNSANSPLHF
TGTGCCAGCTCACCACTAAACAGCGCCAATTCACCCCTCCACTTT
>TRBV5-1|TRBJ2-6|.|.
CTSSRGQSGANVLTF
TGCACCAGCAGCCGCGGACAGTCTGGGGCCAACGTCCTGACTTTC
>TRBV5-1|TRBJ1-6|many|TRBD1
CASSKTGVNNSPLHF
TGCGCCAGCAGCAAAACAGGGGTAAATAATTCACCCCTCCACTTT